The following is a T cell receptor (beta chain) sequence with its context. Its antigen remains unidentified. This CDR3 has 15 amino acids. Germline V gene sequence: CDR1 SGHAT, CDR2 FQDESV (reference sequence). Between the trimmed V and J ends, which lost 2 bases and 7 bases, there was a span of 17 bases. This specimen comes from a study of Ad26.COV2.S vaccination and SARS-CoV-2 variants. Overall study: The study gave Ad26.COV2.S intramuscularly, once or twice 56 days apart.

Study-wide results and caveats: After vaccination, substantial breadth of spike-specific CD8+ and CD4+ responses was reported. Relative to placebo recipients, vaccine recipients exhibited elevated spike-specific TCR breadth.

Treatment: some 20 received Ad26.COV2.S at low or high dose, single or two shots; about 5 received placebo; per-sample allocation not given. Collection of samples fell on day 63 after the first vaccine or placebo injection. Expressing Wuhan-strain SARS-CoV-2 spike, an Ad26 vector served as the vaccine. Profiling relied on immunoSEQ multiplex PCR, and the TCRdb table lists in-frame clones only, not all of them. The data contain approximately 420,000 clones, about 85% of them singletons. This rearrangement joins TRBV11-1 to TRBJ1-1, with D maybe TRBD1 (5 bases). This specimen consisted of peripheral blood, obtained in a trial of Ad26.COV2.S vaccine versus placebo. This receptor was identified in a person aged 18-60 years who received the Ad26.COV2.S COVID-19 vaccine or a placebo. Written as DNA, the CDR3 is TGTGCCAGCAGCTTATTTGGGGGTGAGGAATTTGAAGCTTTCTTT. Amino acids: CASSLFGGEEFEAFF.